This T cell receptor (beta chain) was documented in a study of blood T cell repertoires in COVID-19. On the study more broadly: Sources were T cells, B-cell-depleted T cells, or PBMCs; the material itself was cDNA or gDNA.

Method: immunoSEQ multiplex PCR; TCRdb's copy keeps in-frame clones and lacks some. Among approximately 200,000 clones listed, around 82% were seen once. The CDR3 is 15 residues long. The V end lost 0 bases, the J end lost 0 bases, and 10 bases lay between the germline ends. The germline V gene encodes CDR1 SGHRS and CDR2 YFSETQ. The sample consisted of peripheral blood. The chain couples TRBV5-1 to TRBJ2-7; D uncertain. The origin of this receptor is an older woman with acute or convalescent COVID-19. The CDR3 region has the DNA TGCGCCAGCAGCTTGGACTCTCCGAGCTCCTACGAGCAGTACTTC. Its translation is CASSLDSPSSYEQYF.